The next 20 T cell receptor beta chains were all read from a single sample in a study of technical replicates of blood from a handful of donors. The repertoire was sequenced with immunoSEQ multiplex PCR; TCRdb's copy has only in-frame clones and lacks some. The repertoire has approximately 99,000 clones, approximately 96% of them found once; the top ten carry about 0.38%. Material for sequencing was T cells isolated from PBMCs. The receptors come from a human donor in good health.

The CDR3: CASSPVHYEQYF. The CDR3 nucleotides read TGTGCCAGCAGTCCCGTACATTACGAGCAGTACTTC. The V gene is TRBV28, the J gene TRBJ2-7; D is unclear. The CDR3 is 12 amino acids. Deletions cut 5 bases from V and 4 bases from J, with 9 bases between. The germline CDR1 and CDR2 sequences are MDHEN and SYDVKM.

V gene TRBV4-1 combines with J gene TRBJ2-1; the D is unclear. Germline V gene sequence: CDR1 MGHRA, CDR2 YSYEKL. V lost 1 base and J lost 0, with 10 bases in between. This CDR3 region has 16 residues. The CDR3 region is CASSQGLLSSYNEQFF. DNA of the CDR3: TGCGCCAGCAGCCAAGGTCTCCTATCCTCCTACAATGAGCAGTTCTTC.

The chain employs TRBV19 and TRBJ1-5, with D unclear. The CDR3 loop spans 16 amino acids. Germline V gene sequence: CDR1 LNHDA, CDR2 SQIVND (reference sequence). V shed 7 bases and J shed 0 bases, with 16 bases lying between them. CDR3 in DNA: TGTGCCAGTACGGGGAGAGAACTGTATAGCAATCAGCCCCAGCATTTT. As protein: CASTGRELYSNQPQHF.

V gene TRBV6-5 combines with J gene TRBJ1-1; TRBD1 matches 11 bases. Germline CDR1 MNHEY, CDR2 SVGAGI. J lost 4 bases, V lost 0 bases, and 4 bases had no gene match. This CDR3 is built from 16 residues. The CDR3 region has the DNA TGTGCCAGCAGTTACTCTCTGGGGACAGGGGGCACTGAAGCTTTCTTT. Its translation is CASSYSLGTGGTEAFF.

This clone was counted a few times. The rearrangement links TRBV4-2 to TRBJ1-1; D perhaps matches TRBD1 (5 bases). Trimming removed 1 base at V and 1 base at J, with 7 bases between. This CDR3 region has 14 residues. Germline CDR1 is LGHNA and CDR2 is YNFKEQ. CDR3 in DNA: TGTGCCAGCAGCCAAGTTACAGGGAACACTGAAGCTTTCTTT. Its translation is CASSQVTGNTEAFF.

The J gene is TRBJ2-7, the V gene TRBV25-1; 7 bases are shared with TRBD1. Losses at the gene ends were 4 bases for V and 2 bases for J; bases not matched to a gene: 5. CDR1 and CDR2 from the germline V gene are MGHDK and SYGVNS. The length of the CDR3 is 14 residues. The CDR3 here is CASSGYRGTYEQYF. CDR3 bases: TGTGCCAGCAGTGGTTACAGGGGTACCTACGAGCAGTACTTC.

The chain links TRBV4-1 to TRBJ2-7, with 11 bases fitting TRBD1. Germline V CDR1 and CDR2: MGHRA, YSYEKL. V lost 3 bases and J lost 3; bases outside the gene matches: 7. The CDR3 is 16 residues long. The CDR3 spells CASSQTGTGGYYEQYF. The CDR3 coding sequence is TGCGCCAGCAGCCAGACCGGGACAGGGGGATACTACGAGCAGTACTTC.

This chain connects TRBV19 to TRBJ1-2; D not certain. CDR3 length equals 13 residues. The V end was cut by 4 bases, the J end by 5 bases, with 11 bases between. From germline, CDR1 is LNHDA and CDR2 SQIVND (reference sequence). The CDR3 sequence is CASSTGAGYGYTF. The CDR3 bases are TGTGCCAGTAGTACCGGTGCGGGATATGGCTACACCTTC.

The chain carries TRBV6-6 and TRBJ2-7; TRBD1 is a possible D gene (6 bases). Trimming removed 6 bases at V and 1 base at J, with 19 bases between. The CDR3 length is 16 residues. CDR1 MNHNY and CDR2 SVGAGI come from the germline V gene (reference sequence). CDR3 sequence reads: CASRQDDRRPSYEQYF. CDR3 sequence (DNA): TGTGCCAGCAGACAAGATGACAGGCGGCCATCCTACGAGCAGTACTTC.

DNA for the CDR3: TGTGCCAGTAGTAAACAGGGGAACAATGAGCAGTTCTTC. Its translation is CASSKQGNNEQFF. The chain has TRBV19 and TRBJ2-1, with 7 bases identical to TRBD1. Germline V lookup: CDR1 LNHDA, CDR2 SQIVND (reference sequence). V gave up 4 bases and J gave up 5 bases; unmatched junction bases: 2. This CDR3 is built from 13 residues.

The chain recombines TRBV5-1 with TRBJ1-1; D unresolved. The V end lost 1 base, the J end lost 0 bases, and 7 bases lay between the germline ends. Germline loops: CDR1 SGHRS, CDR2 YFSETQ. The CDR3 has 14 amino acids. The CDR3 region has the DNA TGCGCCAGCAGCTTGCGGGAAATGAACACTGAAGCTTTCTTT. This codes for CASSLREMNTEAFF. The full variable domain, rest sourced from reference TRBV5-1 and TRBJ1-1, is KAGVTQTPRYLIKTRGQQVTLSCSPISGHRSVSWYQQTPGQGLQFLFEYFSETQRNKGNFPGRFSGRQFSNSRSEMNVSTLELGDSALYLCASSLREMNTEAFFGQGTRLTVV.

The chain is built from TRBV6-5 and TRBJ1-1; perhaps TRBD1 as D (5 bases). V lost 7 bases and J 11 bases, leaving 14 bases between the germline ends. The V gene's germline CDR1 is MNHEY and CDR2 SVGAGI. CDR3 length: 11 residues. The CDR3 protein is CASTNQGEAFF. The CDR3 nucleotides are TGTGCCAGCACAAATCAGGGTGAGGCTTTCTTT.

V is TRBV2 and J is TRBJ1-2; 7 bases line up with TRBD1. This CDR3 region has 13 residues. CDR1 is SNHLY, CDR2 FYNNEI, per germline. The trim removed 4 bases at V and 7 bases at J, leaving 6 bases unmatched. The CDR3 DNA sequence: TGTGCCAGCAGTGGGGATCAGGGGGGTGGCTACACCTTC. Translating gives CASSGDQGGGYTF.

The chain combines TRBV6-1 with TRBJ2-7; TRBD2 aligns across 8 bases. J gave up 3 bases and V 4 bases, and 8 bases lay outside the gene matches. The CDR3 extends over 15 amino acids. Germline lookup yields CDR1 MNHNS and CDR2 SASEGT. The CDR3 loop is CASSVMTSDNYEQYF. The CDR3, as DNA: TGTGCCAGCAGTGTTATGACTAGCGACAACTACGAGCAGTACTTC.

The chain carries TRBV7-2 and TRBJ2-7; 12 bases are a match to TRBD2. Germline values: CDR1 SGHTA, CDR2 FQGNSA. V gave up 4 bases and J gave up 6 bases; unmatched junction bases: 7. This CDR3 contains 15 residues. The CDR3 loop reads CASSSPTSGSTEQYF. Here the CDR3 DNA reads TGTGCCAGCAGCTCTCCGACTAGCGGGAGTACCGAGCAGTACTTC. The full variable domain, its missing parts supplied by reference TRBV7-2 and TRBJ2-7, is GAGVSQSPSNKVTEKGKDVELRCDPISGHTALYWYRQSLGQGLEFLIYFQGNSAPDKSGLPSDRFSAERTGGSVSTLTIQRTQQEDSAVYLCASSSPTSGSTEQYFGPGTRLTVT.

CDR3 DNA: TGTGCCAGCAGCTTATCCGCAACTAATGAAAAACTGTTTTTT. Translated, it gives CASSLSATNEKLFF. The chain carries TRBV7-2 and TRBJ1-4; D not resolved. Trimming pared 2 bases from V and 0 bases from J, leaving 4 bases between. In germline, CDR1 is SGHTA, CDR2 FQGNSA. This CDR3 contains 14 residues.

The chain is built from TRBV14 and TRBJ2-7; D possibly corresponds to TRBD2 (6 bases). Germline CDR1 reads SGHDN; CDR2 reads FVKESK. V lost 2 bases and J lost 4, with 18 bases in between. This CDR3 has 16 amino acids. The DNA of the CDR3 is TGTGCCAGCAGCCAATATGCGGGCGGGATCGGGTACGAGCAGTACTTC. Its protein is CASSQYAGGIGYEQYF.

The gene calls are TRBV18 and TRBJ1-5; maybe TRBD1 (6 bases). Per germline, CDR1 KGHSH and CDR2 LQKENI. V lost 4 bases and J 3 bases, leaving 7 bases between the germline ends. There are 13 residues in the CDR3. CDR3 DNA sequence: TGTGCCAGCTCACAGGGGGTCAATCAGCCCCAGCATTTT. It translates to CASSQGVNQPQHF.

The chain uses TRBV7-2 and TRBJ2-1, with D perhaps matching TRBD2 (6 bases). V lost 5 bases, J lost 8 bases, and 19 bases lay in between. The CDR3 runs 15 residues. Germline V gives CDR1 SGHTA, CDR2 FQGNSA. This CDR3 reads CASSRLRVGSYEQFF. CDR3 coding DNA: TGTGCCAGCAGCCGACTGAGGGTCGGGAGTTATGAGCAGTTCTTC.

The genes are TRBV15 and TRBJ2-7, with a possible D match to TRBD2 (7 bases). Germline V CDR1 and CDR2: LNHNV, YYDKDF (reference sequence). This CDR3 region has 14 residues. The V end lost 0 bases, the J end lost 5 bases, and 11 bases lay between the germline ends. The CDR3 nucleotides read TGTGCCACCAGCAGAGAGAAGGGGGGGAACGAGCAGTACTTC. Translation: CATSREKGGNEQYF.